Below, 10 T cell receptor beta chains from the same sample are listed, as sequenced in a study of technical replicates of blood from a handful of donors. Sequencing was performed with immunoSEQ multiplex PCR; in TCRdb, only in-frame clones are kept and a portion is missing. The table lists 9,500 to 15,000 clones, 90% to 95% of them singletons. Source material: PBMCs. The source is a human donor in good health.

J is TRBJ2-7 and V is TRBV7-8; D perhaps matches TRBD1 (6 bases). This CDR3 has 15 amino acids. V was trimmed by 5 bases and J by 5 bases, leaving 19 bases between them. From germline, CDR1 is SGHVS and CDR2 FQNEAQ. The CDR3, as DNA: TGTGCCAGCAGCAAAAAACAGGGTTTGTCTCACGAGCAGTACTTC. Its protein product is CASSKKQGLSHEQYF. The whole variable domain, filled in from reference TRBV7-8 and TRBJ2-7, reads GAGVSQSPRYKVAKRGQDVALRCDPISGHVSLFWYQQALGQGPEFLTYFQNEAQLDKSGLPSDRFFAERPEGSVSTLKIQRTQQEDSAVYLCASSKKQGLSHEQYFGPGTRLTVT.

The rearrangement joins TRBV18 to TRBJ2-7; 7 bases match TRBD1. This CDR3 spans 14 amino acids. Germline lookup yields CDR1 KGHSH and CDR2 LQKENI. Trimming cost V 3 bases and J 6 bases; bases outside gene matches: 8. This CDR3 reads CASSPWTGLGEQYF. For the CDR3, the DNA is TGTGCCAGCTCACCGTGGACAGGCTTAGGCGAGCAGTACTTC.

This chain links TRBV7-9 with TRBJ2-3; no clear D gene. The CDR3 loop spans 15 amino acids. Trimming shortened V by 1 base and J by 2 bases, and 10 bases separated the two germline ends. Germline loops: CDR1 SEHNR, CDR2 FQNEAQ (reference sequence). In DNA, the CDR3 is TGTGCCAGCAGCTTAGTTGCAGGATTCACAGATACGCAGTATTTT. It specifies CASSLVAGFTDTQYF.

The chain employs TRBV5-1 and TRBJ2-7; 11 nucleotides align to TRBD2. Trimming took 7 bases from V and 13 from J; bases not matched to a gene: 16. The germline V gene encodes CDR1 SGHRS and CDR2 YFSETQ. The CDR3 covers 14 residues. CDR3: CASGEALAGGWIYF. In DNA, the CDR3 is TGCGCCAGCGGAGAGGCGCTAGCGGGAGGTTGGATATACTTC.

The chain couples TRBV2 to TRBJ1-4; TRBD1 aligns across 9 bases. This CDR3 is 16 amino acids long. Germline CDR1 is SNHLY and CDR2 is FYNNEI. V gave up 4 bases and J gave up 4 bases; unmatched junction bases: 7. CDR3 amino acids: CASSGTGARGNEKLFF. CDR3 nucleotide sequence: TGTGCCAGCAGTGGGACAGGGGCGAGGGGTAATGAAAAACTGTTTTTT.

V is TRBV5-4 and J is TRBJ2-5; D may be TRBD1 (6 bases). The CDR3 extends over 13 amino acids. V lost 4 bases to trimming and J lost 2 bases, with 9 bases between them. Germline values: CDR1 SGHNT, CDR2 YYREEE (reference sequence). CDR3 nucleotides: TGTGCCAGCAGCCAGGGGTCGCAAGAGACCCAGTACTTC. This encodes CASSQGSQETQYF.

The chain employs TRBV9 and TRBJ1-3; D unclear. The CDR3 spans 15 residues. V was clipped by 2 bases and J by 2 bases, with 11 bases between them. CDR1 is SGDLS, CDR2 YYNGEE, per germline. The CDR3 reads CASSVQERPGNTIYF. The CDR3 region has the DNA TGTGCCAGCAGCGTTCAGGAAAGGCCTGGAAACACCATATATTTT.

This sequence joins TRBV5-6 and TRBJ2-1, with 12 bases aligning to TRBD2. CDR1 SGHDT and CDR2 YYEEEE come from the germline V gene. The CDR3 runs to 15 residues. V dropped 4 bases and J dropped 7; count of bases not matched to a gene: 6. CDR3: CASSLTSGRINEQFF. The CDR3 DNA sequence: TGTGCCAGCAGCCTAACTAGCGGGAGGATAAATGAGCAGTTCTTC.

The gene calls are TRBV15 and TRBJ2-2, with 9 bases that match TRBD2. Germline V gene data show CDR1 as LNHNV and CDR2 as YYDKDF (reference sequence). The CDR3 length is 17 residues. J gave up 5 bases and V 1 base, and 8 bases lay outside the gene matches. Written as DNA, the CDR3 is TGTGCCACCAGCAGAGTTGGTAGCGGGAGTATTACCGGGGAGCTGTTTTTT. Its protein is CATSRVGSGSITGELFF.

This sequence joins TRBV10-3 and TRBJ2-7; TRBD2 might be the D (7 bases). The length of the CDR3 is 16 residues. Trimming left V 0 bases short and J 3 bases short, with 15 bases between. Germline values: CDR1 ENHRY, CDR2 SYGVKD. The CDR3 coding sequence is TGTGCCATCAGTGAGTCGGGGGGCGGGAGCCACTACGAGCAGTACTTC. It yields the protein CAISESGGGSHYEQYF.